This T cell receptor (beta chain) was sequenced during a study of T cell repertoires in cytomegalovirus infection. This clonotype occurred a few times. Its antigen remains unidentified. Each CDR3 protein gets one entry after TCRdb re-called the reads with MiXCR. The sample includes 550,000 to 700,000 distinct CDR3 sequences, over 35% of them seen just once. Between the trimmed V and J ends, which lost 0 bases and 7 bases, there was a span of 16 bases. The CDR3 covers 16 residues. The V gene's germline CDR1 is SGHRS and CDR2 YFSETQ. Study-level findings and limits: HLA-C-restricted CMV clonotypes gave the most frequent clonotype in two of eight donors.

The sample consisted of cultured PBMCs, taken from culture after CMV antigen stimulation. The chain has TRBV5-1 and TRBJ1-4; no firm D call. This TCR was recovered from a human donor in good health (CMV status not recorded). Some clones in this sample may be carry-over from other donors' samples. The CDR3 region is CASSLEPWERFEKLFF. The CDR3, as DNA: TGCGCCAGCAGCTTGGAACCTTGGGAGAGGTTTGAAAAACTGTTTTTT.